Below, 8 T cell receptor beta chains from the same sample are listed, as sequenced in a study of lymphopenia after photon versus proton radiotherapy. TCRdb keeps only in-frame clones here, not all; method: immunoSEQ multiplex PCR. The sample shows under 80,000 clones, more than 75% of them seen only once. Specimen: peripheral blood, collected from a patient treated with photon-based radiotherapy. All receptors come from a man in his forties with gastric cancer.

The gene calls are TRBV5-1 and TRBJ2-3, with 11 bases matching TRBD2. The CDR3 loop spans 16 amino acids. With V trimmed by 6 bases and J by 5 bases, 11 bases remained unmatched. The V gene's germline CDR1 is SGHRS and CDR2 YFSETQ. CDR3: CASNLLAGAGGDTQYF. CDR3 DNA: TGCGCCAGCAACCTACTAGCGGGGGCTGGGGGAGATACGCAGTATTTT.

The rearrangement joins TRBV18 to TRBJ2-3; 10 nucleotides line up with TRBD1. The ends lost 6 bases at V and 4 bases at J; junction bases unmatched: 4. CDR3 length: 14 residues. The germline CDR1 and CDR2 sequences are KGHSH and LQKENI. The CDR3 DNA is TGTGCCAGCTCTCCGACAGGGGGCTCAGATACGCAGTATTTT. Protein: CASSPTGGSDTQYF.

This clone was seen only once. The chain links TRBV10-3 to TRBJ2-2, with 7 bases fitting TRBD1. Germline loops: CDR1 ENHRY, CDR2 SYGVKD. The CDR3 has 16 residues. Losses at the gene ends were 0 bases for V and 6 bases for J; bases not matched to a gene: 7. As DNA, the CDR3 is TGTGCCATCAGTGAGTCAGGGGGCGCCATGTCCGGGGAGCTGTTTTTT. It specifies CAISESGGAMSGELFF.

V gene TRBV19 combines with J gene TRBJ2-1; a weak D match, TRBD1 (6 bases). The V end lost 5 bases, the J end lost 0 bases, and 14 bases lay between the germline ends. The germline V gene encodes CDR1 LNHDA and CDR2 SQIVND (reference sequence). The CDR3 has 16 residues. The CDR3 DNA follows: TGTGCCAGTAGTGCCAGACAGGTCAGCTCCTACAATGAGCAGTTCTTC. Its translation: CASSARQVSSYNEQFF.

This rearrangement joins TRBV7-3 to TRBJ2-3; 10 bases map to TRBD1. The CDR3 runs 15 residues. Germline V lookup: CDR1 SGHTA, CDR2 FQGTGA. Trimming at V came to 5 bases and at J to 3 bases, leaving 5 bases not matched to a gene. The chain's CDR3 is CASSHGQGVTDTQYF. The CDR3 DNA sequence: TGTGCCAGCAGCCATGGACAGGGGGTGACAGATACGCAGTATTTT.

The genes are TRBV9 and TRBJ2-5; no clear D. Trimming removed 0 bases at V and 4 bases at J, with 13 bases between. CDR1 SGDLS and CDR2 YYNGEE come from the germline V gene. The CDR3 totals 15 residues. CDR3 coding DNA: TGTGCCAGCAGCGTAGGCGGCTATTCCACAGAGACCCAGTACTTC. It encodes CASSVGGYSTETQYF.

As for this clone: Sequence at one end of the junction differs from germline and may be a read error. The CDR3 here is CAISDRTGGYEQYF. CDR3 DNA: TGTGCCATCAGTGACCGGACAGGGGGCTACGAGCAGTACTTC. V gene TRBV6-5 combines with J gene TRBJ2-7, with 10 bases that match TRBD1. This CDR3 is built from 14 residues. CDR1 is MNHEY, CDR2 SVGAGI, per germline.

The genes are TRBV4-3 and TRBJ2-7, with 9 bases fitting TRBD2. The trim removed 1 base at V and 2 bases at J, leaving 3 bases unmatched. This CDR3 has 15 residues. Germline assignment: CDR1 LGHNA and CDR2 YSLEER. The CDR3 here is CASSQGGGGAYEQYF. As DNA, the CDR3 is TGCGCCAGCAGCCAAGGCGGCGGGGGGGCCTACGAGCAGTACTTC.